The 10 T cell receptor beta chains reported below all come from one sample, sequenced in a study of T-cell reconstitution after alpha-beta-depleted transplantation in children (dated by TCRdb to the mid-2010s). The sample's treatment or condition label, decoded: allogeneic hematopoietic cell transplantation with graft depleted of TCRalphabeta T cells and CD19 B cells. Libraries came from PCR. For sequencing, an Illumina HiSeq 2500 was employed. Molecular barcoding was employed in the preparation of TCR libraries, with unique molecular identifiers being used to normalize TCRbeta repertoire quantification. The raw public data were reprocessed by TCRdb itself: fastp quality trimming at Q25, MiXCR clonotype calling, in-frame beta chains only. Rows are unified per CDR3 protein, each entry keeping the most common DNA and genes. Here the sample has about 200,000 distinct CDR3 sequences; roughly a sixth occur a single time. Of the sample, 43% is held by the ten largest clones.

Source: PBMCs, mostly from graft donor cells, taken 360 days after TCRalphabeta/CD19-depleted stem cell transplant. Every receptor here comes from a male patient under 10 years old who had a stem cell transplant for acute lymphoblastic leukemia, so the T cells may come from the graft donor.

This clonotype showed up just a few times. This chain joins TRBV7-9 and TRBJ2-3; no reliable D call. The CDR3 has 14 residues. From germline, CDR1 is SEHNR and CDR2 FQNEAQ (reference sequence). The V gene lost 3 bases and the J gene lost 6 bases, with 13 bases spanning the gap. In DNA, the CDR3 is TGTGCCAGCAGCTTGGATACAGCTGGGGATACGCAGTATTTT. Translating gives CASSLDTAGDTQYF.

The chain carries TRBV20-1 and TRBJ2-7; TRBD2 matches 10 bases. The trim removed 3 bases at V and 0 bases at J, leaving 2 bases unmatched. Germline CDR1 reads DFQATT; CDR2 reads SNEGSKA (reference sequence). The CDR3 spans 14 residues. DNA for the CDR3: TGCAGTGCTAGTATAGCGGGAGGCTCCTACGAGCAGTACTTC. It specifies CSASIAGGSYEQYF.

The CDR3 sequence: CASSFPGASYEQYF. The CDR3 DNA follows: TGTGCCAGCAGCTTCCCCGGGGCCTCCTACGAGCAGTACTTC. The chain has TRBV11-2 and TRBJ2-7; D tentatively reads TRBD1 or TRBD2 (5 bases each). The germline V gene has CDR1 SGHAT and CDR2 FQNNGV. The CDR3 loop spans 14 amino acids. Trimming stripped 3 bases from V and 0 bases from J, with 9 bases between.

This clonotype has only a few counts. This chain connects TRBV5-1 to TRBJ1-6; TRBD1 is a possible D gene (6 bases). The CDR3 contains 16 residues. V was cut by 6 bases and J by 7 bases, with 20 bases left in between. CDR1 is SGHRS, CDR2 YFSETQ, per germline. This chain's CDR3 is CASTLAQGQKNSPLHF. CDR3 DNA: TGCGCCAGCACCTTAGCCCAAGGACAGAAGAATTCACCCCTCCACTTT.

In this sample, this clonotype turned up many times. The V gene is TRBV20-1, the J gene TRBJ2-7; TRBD2 aligns across 12 bases. The CDR3 loop spans 18 amino acids. Germline CDR1 reads DFQATT; CDR2 reads SNEGSKA (reference sequence). V was pared by 0 bases and J by 5 bases, with 14 bases of the junction left unmatched. The CDR3 loop is CSARDWASGGAVRHEQYF. CDR3 sequence (DNA): TGCAGTGCTAGAGATTGGGCTAGCGGGGGGGCCGTGCGCCACGAGCAGTACTTC.

A few counts support this clonotype. CDR3 sequence (DNA): TGTGCCAGCAGCTTAGGGGGTCAGGGGAAGGGAGAGACCCAGTACTTC. Its translation is CASSLGGQGKGETQYF. The chain links TRBV11-2 to TRBJ2-5; D possibly corresponds to TRBD1 (6 bases). V dropped 1 base and J dropped 4 bases, with 16 bases sitting between them. This CDR3 comprises 16 residues. CDR1 is SGHAT, CDR2 FQNNGV, per germline. The full variable domain, in which reference TRBV11-2 and TRBJ2-5 provide the parts outside the CDR3, is EAGVAQSPRYKIIEKRQSVAFWCNPISGHATLYWYQQILGQGPKLLIQFQNNGVVDDSQLPKDRFSAERLKGVDSTLKIQPAKLEDSAVYLCASSLGGQGKGETQYFGPGTRLLVL.

This clonotype was observed a handful of times. The chain has TRBV24-1 and TRBJ2-1; 8 nucleotides agree with TRBD2. The CDR3 sequence is 17 residues long. V dropped 7 bases and J dropped 6; count of bases not matched to a gene: 16. Germline V lookup: CDR1 KGHDR, CDR2 SFDVKD. CDR3 bases: TGTGCCACCAGCCCCTTGGGAAGTAGCGGGATAGTCAATGAGCAGTTCTTC. It translates to CATSPLGSSGIVNEQFF.

This clonotype was seen only a few times. The chain uses TRBV12-3 or TRBV12-4 and TRBJ1-2; no clear D. V was clipped by 6 bases and J by 2 bases, with 4 bases between them. The CDR3 totals 11 residues. The CDR3 loop reads CASRFNYGYTF. DNA for the CDR3: TGTGCCAGCAGATTCAACTATGGCTACACCTTC.

The chain couples TRBV12-3 or TRBV12-4 to TRBJ1-3; 7 nucleotides align to TRBD1. The CDR3 is 15 amino acids. V shed 1 base and J 3 bases; nucleotides not matched to a gene: 3. This CDR3 reads CASSLGGGGGNTIYF. The CDR3 DNA reads as TGTGCCAGCAGTTTAGGAGGGGGCGGTGGAAACACCATATATTTT.

In its sample, this clonotype was seen a few times. The rearrangement uses TRBV12-3 or TRBV12-4 and TRBJ2-2, with D possibly being TRBD2 (7 bases). CDR3 length equals 16 residues. Between the trimmed V and J ends, which lost 1 base and 6 bases, there was a span of 15 bases. The CDR3 region has the DNA TGTGCCAGCAGTTTAGGGGGCGGGGGCACTTCCGGGGAGCTGTTTTTT. Translated: CASSLGGGGTSGELFF.